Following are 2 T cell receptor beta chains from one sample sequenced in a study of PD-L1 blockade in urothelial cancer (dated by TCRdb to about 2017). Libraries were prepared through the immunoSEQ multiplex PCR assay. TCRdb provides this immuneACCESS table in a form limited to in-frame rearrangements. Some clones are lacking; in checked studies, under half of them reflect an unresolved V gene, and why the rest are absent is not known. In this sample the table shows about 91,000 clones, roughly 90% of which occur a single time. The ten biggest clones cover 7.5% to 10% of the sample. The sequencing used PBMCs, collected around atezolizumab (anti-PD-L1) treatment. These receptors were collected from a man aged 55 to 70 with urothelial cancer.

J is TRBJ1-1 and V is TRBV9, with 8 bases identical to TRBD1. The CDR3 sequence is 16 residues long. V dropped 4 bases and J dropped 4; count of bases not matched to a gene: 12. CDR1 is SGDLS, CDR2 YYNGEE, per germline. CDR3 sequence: CASSPRGDRTGTEAFF. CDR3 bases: TGTGCCAGCAGCCCAAGAGGGGACAGGACGGGCACTGAAGCTTTCTTT.

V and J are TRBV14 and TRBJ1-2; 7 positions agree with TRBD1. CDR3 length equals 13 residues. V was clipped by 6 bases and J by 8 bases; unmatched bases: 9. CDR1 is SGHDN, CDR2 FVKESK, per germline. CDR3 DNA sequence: TGTGCCAGCAGTCCGGGACAGAGTGTCGGCTACACCTTC. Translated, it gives CASSPGQSVGYTF.